This T cell receptor beta chain was identified in a study of T-cell memory formation after mild COVID-19. Study at large: TCR clusters mostly belonged to single donors. General study results and limits: Clones shrinking from day 15 to 85 showed even CD4/CD8 mixes; later expanders tilted CD4+.

V trimming: 6 bases; J trimming: 2 bases; junction bases outside the gene matches: 3. The CDR3 loop spans 13 amino acids. This clonotype came up many times. Its matching antigen is unknown. TCRdb analysed the 5' RACE reads with MiXCR anew, one entry per CDR3 protein. The table has 150,000 to 200,000 distinct CDR3 sequences, 16% seen once. The TCR was taken from an adult woman who had mild COVID-19 (a few samples of this study predate the infection). Cell type and time point are not known. Sequenced: PBMCs or a T cell subset sorted from them (not recorded which). The genes are TRBV12-3 or TRBV12-4 and TRBJ2-7; TRBD2 matches 8 bases. CDR3: CASSRGGPYEQYF. CDR3 coding DNA: TGTGCCAGCAGCCGCGGGGGGCCCTACGAGCAGTACTTC.